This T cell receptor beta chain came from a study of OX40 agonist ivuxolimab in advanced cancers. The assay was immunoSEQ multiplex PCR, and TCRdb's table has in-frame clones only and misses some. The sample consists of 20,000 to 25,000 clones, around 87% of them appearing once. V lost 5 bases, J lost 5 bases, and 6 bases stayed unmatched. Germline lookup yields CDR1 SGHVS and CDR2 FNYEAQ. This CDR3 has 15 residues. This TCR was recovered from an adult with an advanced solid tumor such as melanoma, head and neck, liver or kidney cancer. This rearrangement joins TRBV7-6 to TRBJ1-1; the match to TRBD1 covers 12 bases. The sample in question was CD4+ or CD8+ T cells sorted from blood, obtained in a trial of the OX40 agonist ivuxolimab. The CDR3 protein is CASSLGTGGGTEAFF. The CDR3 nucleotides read TGTGCCAGCAGCCTCGGGACAGGGGGCGGAACTGAAGCTTTCTTT.